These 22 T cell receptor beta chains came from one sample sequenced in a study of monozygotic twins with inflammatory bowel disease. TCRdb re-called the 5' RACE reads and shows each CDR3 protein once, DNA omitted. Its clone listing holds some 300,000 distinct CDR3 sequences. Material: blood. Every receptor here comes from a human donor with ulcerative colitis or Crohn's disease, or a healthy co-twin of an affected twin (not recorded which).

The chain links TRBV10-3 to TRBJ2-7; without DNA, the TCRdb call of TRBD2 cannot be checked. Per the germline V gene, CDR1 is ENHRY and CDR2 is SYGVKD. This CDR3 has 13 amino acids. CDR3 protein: CATDPGLKYEQYF.

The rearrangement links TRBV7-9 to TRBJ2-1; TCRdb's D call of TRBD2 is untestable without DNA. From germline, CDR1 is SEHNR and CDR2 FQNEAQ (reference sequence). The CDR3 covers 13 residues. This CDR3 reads CASSLAGAGDLFF.

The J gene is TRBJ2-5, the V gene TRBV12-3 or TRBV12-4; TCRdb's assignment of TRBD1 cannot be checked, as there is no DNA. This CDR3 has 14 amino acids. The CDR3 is CASSLRGAGETQYF.

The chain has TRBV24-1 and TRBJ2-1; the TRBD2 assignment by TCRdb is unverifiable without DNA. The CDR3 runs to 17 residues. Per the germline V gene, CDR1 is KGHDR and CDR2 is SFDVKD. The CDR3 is CATSDPSGGDSYNEQFF.

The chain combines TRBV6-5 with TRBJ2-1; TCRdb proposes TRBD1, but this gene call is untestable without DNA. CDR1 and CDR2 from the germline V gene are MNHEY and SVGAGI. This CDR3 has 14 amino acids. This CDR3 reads CASSSLGSWTGQFF.

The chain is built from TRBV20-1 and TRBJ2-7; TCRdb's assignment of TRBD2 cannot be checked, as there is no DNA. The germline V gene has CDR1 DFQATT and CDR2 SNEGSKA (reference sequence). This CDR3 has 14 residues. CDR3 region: CSAEKAGGVGEQYF.

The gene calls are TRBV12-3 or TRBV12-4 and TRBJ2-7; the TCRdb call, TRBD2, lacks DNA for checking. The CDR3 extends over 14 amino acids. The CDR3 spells CASRTSGGAYEQYF.

Here the CDR3 reads CSALWREQGEQFF. The chain is built from TRBV20-1 and TRBJ2-1; TCRdb calls TRBD1, which cannot be checked without DNA. Looked up from germline, CDR1 is DFQATT and CDR2 is SNEGSKA (reference sequence). The CDR3 runs to 13 residues.

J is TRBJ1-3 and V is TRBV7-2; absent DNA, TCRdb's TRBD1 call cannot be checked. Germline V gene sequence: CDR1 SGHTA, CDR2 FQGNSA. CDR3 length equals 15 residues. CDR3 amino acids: CASSLHGTIGNTIYF.

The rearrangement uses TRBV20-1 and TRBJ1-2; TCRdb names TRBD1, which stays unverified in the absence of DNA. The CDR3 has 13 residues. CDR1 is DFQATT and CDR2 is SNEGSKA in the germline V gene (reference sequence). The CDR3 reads CSARTVHNYGYTF.

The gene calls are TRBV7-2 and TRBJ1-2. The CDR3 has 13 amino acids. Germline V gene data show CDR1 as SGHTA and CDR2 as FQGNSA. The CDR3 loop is CASSLVGVAGYTF.

CDR3 in amino acids: CASSPRVDTEAFF. This chain links TRBV11-2 with TRBJ1-1. Germline V gene lookup returns CDR1 SGHAT and CDR2 FQNNGV. This CDR3 is 13 amino acids long.

The CDR3 is CASSFYRGTEAFF. The J gene is TRBJ1-1, the V gene TRBV12-3 or TRBV12-4; TCRdb lists TRBD1, though no DNA is available to test this call. CDR3 length equals 13 residues.

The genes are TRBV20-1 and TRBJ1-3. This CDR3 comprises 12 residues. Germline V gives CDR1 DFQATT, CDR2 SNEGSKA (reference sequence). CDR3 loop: CSALRDGNTIYF.

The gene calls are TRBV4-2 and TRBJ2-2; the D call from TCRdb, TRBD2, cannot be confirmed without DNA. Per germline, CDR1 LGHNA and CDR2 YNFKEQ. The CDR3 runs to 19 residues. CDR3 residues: CASSTSGLAFERNTGELFF.

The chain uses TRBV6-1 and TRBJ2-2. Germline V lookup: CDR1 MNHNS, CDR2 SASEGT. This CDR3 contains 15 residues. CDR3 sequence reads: CASTIGQISSGELFF.

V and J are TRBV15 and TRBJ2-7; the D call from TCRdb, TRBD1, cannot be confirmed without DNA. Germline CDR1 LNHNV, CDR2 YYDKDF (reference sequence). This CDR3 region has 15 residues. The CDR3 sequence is CATSARTGSSYEQYF.

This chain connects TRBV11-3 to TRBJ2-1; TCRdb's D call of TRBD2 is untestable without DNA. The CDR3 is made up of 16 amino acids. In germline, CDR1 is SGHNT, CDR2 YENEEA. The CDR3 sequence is CASSLDSGRRNNEQFF. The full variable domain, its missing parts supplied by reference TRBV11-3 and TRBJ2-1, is EAGVVQSPRYKIIEKKQPVAFWCNPISGHNTLYWYLQNLGQGPELLIRYENEEAVDDSQLPKDRFSAERLKGVDSTLKIQPAELGDSAVYLCASSLDSGRRNNEQFFGPGTRLTVL.

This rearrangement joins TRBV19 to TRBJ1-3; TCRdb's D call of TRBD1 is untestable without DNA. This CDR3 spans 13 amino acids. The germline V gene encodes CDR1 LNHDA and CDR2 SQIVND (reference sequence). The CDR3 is CATRTGSGNTIYF.

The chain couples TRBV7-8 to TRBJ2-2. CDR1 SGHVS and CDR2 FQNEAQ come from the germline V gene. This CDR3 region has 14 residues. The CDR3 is CASSLIRNTGELFF. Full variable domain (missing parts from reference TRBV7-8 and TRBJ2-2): GAGVSQSPRYKVAKRGQDVALRCDPISGHVSLFWYQQALGQGPEFLTYFQNEAQLDKSGLPSDRFFAERPEGSVSTLKIQRTQQEDSAVYLCASSLIRNTGELFFGEGSRLTVL.

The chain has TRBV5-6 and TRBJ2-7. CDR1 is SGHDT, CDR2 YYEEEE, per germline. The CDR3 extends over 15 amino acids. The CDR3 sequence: CASSLAGRHNYEQYF.

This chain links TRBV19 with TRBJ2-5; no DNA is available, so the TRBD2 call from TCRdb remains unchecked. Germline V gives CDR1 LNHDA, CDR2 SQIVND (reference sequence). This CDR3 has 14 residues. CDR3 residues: CASTTTRYSETQYF.